The 18 T cell receptor beta chains presented below share a single source sample, sequenced in a study of T cells after yellow fever vaccination. MiXCR was run by TCRdb on the 5' RACE reads, yielding one entry per CDR3 protein. Of some 320,000 distinct CDR3 sequences listed, 7.5% to 9.5% are singletons. Sample: CD4+ T cells sorted from PBMCs, taken 5 days after the yellow fever booster vaccination. These receptors all stem from a man aged 18 to 35 who received the YFV17D yellow fever vaccine.

This clonotype appeared many times. V is TRBV6-6 and J is TRBJ1-2, with D unresolved. This CDR3 is 13 amino acids long. V lost 5 bases to trimming and J lost 7 bases, with 14 bases between them. Germline V lookup: CDR1 MNHNY, CDR2 SVGAGI (reference sequence). The CDR3 DNA reads as TGTGCCAGCAGTCACCTCGACGGCAGTGGCTACACCTTC. Translation gives CASSHLDGSGYTF.

This clonotype was seen only a few times. The chain joins TRBV20-1 to TRBJ2-1; TRBD2 agrees at 14 bases. CDR1 is DFQATT and CDR2 is SNEGSKA in the germline V gene (reference sequence). Losses at the gene ends were 6 bases for V and 10 bases for J; bases not matched to a gene: 20. The CDR3 covers 18 residues. CDR3 sequence reads: CSAKRPGLAGAGGREQFF. CDR3 DNA sequence: TGCAGTGCGAAACGACCGGGACTAGCGGGGGCCGGGGGGAGGGAGCAGTTCTTC.

The V gene is TRBV5-1, the J gene TRBJ1-4; D is uncertain. Germline assignment: CDR1 SGHRS and CDR2 YFSETQ. This CDR3 is 14 amino acids long. V lost 0 bases and J 3 bases, leaving 6 bases between the germline ends. The chain's CDR3 is CASSLEGPNEKLFF. CDR3 in DNA: TGCGCCAGCAGCTTGGAAGGCCCTAATGAAAAACTGTTTTTT.

This clonotype was counted a few times. CDR3 loop: CASRTGREDTQYF. In DNA, the CDR3 is TGTGCCAGCAGGACAGGGAGGGAGGATACGCAGTATTTT. This chain links TRBV28 with TRBJ2-3, with D perhaps assigned TRBD1 or TRBD2 (7 bases each). From germline, CDR1 is MDHEN and CDR2 SYDVKM. Between the trimmed V and J ends, which lost 6 bases and 6 bases, there was a span of 13 bases. The CDR3 runs to 13 residues.

V and J are TRBV25-1 and TRBJ1-2, with unresolved D. This CDR3 has 12 amino acids. Trimming cost V 7 bases and J 7 bases, with 13 bases left between them. The germline gives CDR1 MGHDK, CDR2 SYGVNS. The CDR3 sequence is CASIGQFGGYTF. CDR3 sequence (DNA): TGTGCCAGCATCGGTCAATTCGGTGGCTACACCTTC.

The V call is TRBV6-5, the J call TRBJ1-1; 8 bases fit TRBD1. The CDR3 has 16 amino acids. V lost 0 bases and J lost 5; bases outside the gene matches: 8. CDR1 and CDR2 from the germline V gene are MNHEY and SVGAGI. This chain's CDR3 is CASSYSAGGQGTEAFF. In DNA form, the CDR3 reads TGTGCCAGCAGTTACTCGGCAGGGGGCCAGGGAACTGAAGCTTTCTTT.

In its sample, this clonotype was seen a few times. This rearrangement joins TRBV20-1 to TRBJ2-5, with TRBD1 identical over 7 bases. The CDR3 sequence is 15 residues long. J was trimmed by 2 bases and V by 5 bases; bases with no gene match: 11. In germline, CDR1 is DFQATT, CDR2 SNEGSKA (reference sequence). The CDR3 loop is CSAGDSGTVQETQYF. The CDR3 nucleotides are TGCAGTGCTGGGGACAGTGGGACGGTTCAAGAGACCCAGTACTTC.

DNA of the CDR3: TGTGCCAGCAGCAAGCGACTAGCGGCTAGCACAGATACGCAGTATTTT. The encoded protein is CASSKRLAASTDTQYF. The chain employs TRBV7-2 and TRBJ2-3, with TRBD2 matching 9 bases. CDR1 is SGHTA and CDR2 is FQGNSA in the germline V gene. The ends lost 5 bases at V and 0 bases at J; junction bases unmatched: 6. The CDR3 consists of 16 residues.

This chain joins TRBV2 and TRBJ2-6, with unresolved D. V was pared by 4 bases and J by 0 bases, with 4 bases between. Germline-derived CDR1 and CDR2 are SNHLY and FYNNEI. The CDR3 sequence is 14 residues long. The CDR3 DNA follows: TGTGCCAGCAGTGCCACCTCTGGGGCCAACGTCCTGACTTTC. As protein: CASSATSGANVLTF.

This clonotype has ten or more counts. The chain joins TRBV5-1 to TRBJ2-1, with a possible D match to TRBD2 (5 bases). The CDR3 sequence is 13 residues long. V lost 0 bases to trimming and J lost 6 bases, with 7 bases between them. Germline V gene data show CDR1 as SGHRS and CDR2 as YFSETQ. The CDR3 nucleotides are TGCGCCAGCAGCTTGGGGACTTCCAATGAGCAGTTCTTC. Translation gives CASSLGTSNEQFF.

The sample holds a few counts of this clonotype. The chain employs TRBV6-2 or TRBV6-3 and TRBJ2-2; no clear D. V shed 6 bases and J shed 4 bases, with 9 bases lying between them. Germline V gene data show CDR1 as MNHEY and CDR2 as SVGEGT. This CDR3 spans 13 amino acids. The CDR3 DNA reads as TGTGCCAGCAGAAGACCCTCCACCGGGGAGCTGTTTTTT. Encoded protein: CASRRPSTGELFF.

This clonotype was observed a few times. V is TRBV12-3 or TRBV12-4 and J is TRBJ2-1, with D perhaps TRBD2 (5 bases). V was shortened by 10 bases and J by 8 bases, with 18 bases between the two germline ends. The CDR3 extends over 13 amino acids. The CDR3 loop reads CATSGERWDEQFF. Written as DNA, the CDR3 is TGTGCCACCTCCGGGGAGCGCTGGGATGAGCAGTTCTTC.

The table lists this clonotype with a few counts. The chain employs TRBV7-2 and TRBJ2-3; a possible D gene is TRBD2 (6 bases). CDR1 SGHTA and CDR2 FQGNSA come from the germline V gene. The V and J ends lost 2 bases and 1 base respectively, with 13 bases between them. This CDR3 contains 16 residues. The CDR3 DNA is TGTGCCAGCAGCTTATTGAGGTTAGCGGGCACAGATACGCAGTATTTT. It specifies CASSLLRLAGTDTQYF.

This clonotype was observed many times. The J gene is TRBJ1-2, the V gene TRBV29-1; D possibly corresponds to TRBD1 (5 bases). The germline V gene encodes CDR1 SQVTM and CDR2 ANQGSEA. Trimming took 4 bases from V and 6 from J, leaving 15 bases between them. The CDR3 covers 13 residues. In DNA, the CDR3 is TGCAGCGTTGGGTTTGACAGATACGATGGCTACACCTTC. As protein: CSVGFDRYDGYTF.

In this sample, this clonotype turned up a few times. The chain joins TRBV12-3 or TRBV12-4 to TRBJ1-1, with D tentatively TRBD1 (5 bases). This CDR3 comprises 15 residues. Trimming cost V 3 bases and J 0 bases, with 11 bases left between them. CDR3 residues: CASSFTGTMNTEAFF. DNA of the CDR3: TGTGCCAGCAGTTTCACCGGGACTATGAACACTGAAGCTTTCTTT.

This clonotype showed up just a few times. This chain uses TRBV9 with TRBJ1-2; 9 positions agree with TRBD1. V trimming: 3 bases; J trimming: 6 bases; junction bases outside the gene matches: 9. There are 15 residues in the CDR3. The V gene's germline CDR1 is SGDLS and CDR2 YYNGEE. The CDR3 sequence is CASSARDREVHGYTF. DNA for the CDR3: TGTGCCAGCAGCGCCCGGGACAGGGAGGTTCATGGCTACACCTTC.

This clonotype turned up a few times. The gene calls are TRBV6-5 and TRBJ1-6; D is possibly TRBD1 (5 bases). The CDR3 spans 14 residues. V gave up 7 bases and J gave up 8 bases, with 15 bases separating them. CDR1 and CDR2 (germline): MNHEY, SVGAGI. The chain's CDR3 is CASTEGLRHSPLHF. The CDR3, as DNA: TGTGCCAGCACCGAGGGGCTTAGGCATTCACCCCTCCACTTT.

The chain uses TRBV7-3 and TRBJ2-3; no definite D call. The CDR3 has 15 residues. CDR1 SGHTA and CDR2 FQGTGA come from the germline V gene. V was cut by 2 bases and J by 1 base, with 10 bases left in between. The CDR3 sequence: CASSLRGTGTDTQYF. In nucleotides, the CDR3 is TGTGCCAGCAGCTTACGCGGAACAGGCACAGATACGCAGTATTTT.